The clone carrying this T cell receptor (beta chain) occurred once. One junction end does not reproduce the germline sequence, and a read error may be involved. Everyone who took part was about 18 to 90 years old, and they came from about two dozen US areas. Profiled with immunoSEQ multiplex PCR; TCRdb holds only in-frame clones, not every one. The table has roughly 270,000 clones, about four fifths seen once; the top ten hold 5%. The data derive from a study of blood T cell repertoires in COVID-19. Germline loops: CDR1 SGHAT, CDR2 FQNNGV. This CDR3 region has 20 residues. The sequencing input was PBMCs or T cells enriched from blood (not recorded which). The chain uses TRBV11-2 and TRBJ2-1, with 9 bases identical to TRBD2. The receptor comes from a man aged 35-49 years who had been exposed to COVID-19. CDR3 region: CASSLDSVITGLAPYNEQFF. DNA of the CDR3: TGTGCCAGCAGTTTAGATTCAGTGATCACCGGACTAGCGCCTTACAATGAGCAGTTCTTC.